Listed here is a single TCR beta chain. The sample comes from a study of blood T cell repertoires in COVID-19. About the study: COVID-19 samples collected from the United States, Italy and Spain covered acute and convalescent phases. Nucleic acid was either cDNA or gDNA, and it came from T cells, B-cell-depleted T cells, or PBMCs.

The data were produced by immunoSEQ multiplex PCR, yet TCRdb's version contains in-frame clones alone and is incomplete. The sample lists 130,000 to 150,000 clones; 60% to 85% were seen once. V was shortened by 3 bases and J by 0 bases, with 8 bases between the two germline ends. Germline V CDR1 and CDR2: LGHDT, YNNKEL (reference sequence). CDR3 length: 14 amino acids. The sequence was obtained from an older woman with acute or convalescent COVID-19. Specimen: peripheral blood. V and J are TRBV3-1 (or the pseudogene TRBV3-2) and TRBJ1-1, with D possibly being TRBD1 (5 bases). CDR3 amino acids: CASSQGLMNTEAFF. CDR3 DNA: TGTGCCAGCAGCCAGGGACTTATGAACACTGAAGCTTTCTTT.